These 25 T cell receptor beta chains share one sample of origin, sequenced in a study of blood T cell repertoires in COVID-19. Assay used: immunoSEQ multiplex PCR; TCRdb lists only in-frame clones, some missing. Among about 150,000 clones, roughly 84% were seen once, and the ten largest hold 7.5% to 8.5%. Sequenced input: peripheral blood. The receptors were gathered from a woman in her sixties with COVID-19, enrolled during active disease.

The chain links TRBV7-8 to TRBJ1-2; the match to TRBD1 covers 8 bases. V lost 5 bases and J lost 2; bases outside the gene matches: 4. Germline V gene data show CDR1 as SGHVS and CDR2 as FQNEAQ. This CDR3 region has 14 residues. CDR3 amino acids: CASSRRDRNYGYTF. For the CDR3, the DNA is TGTGCCAGCAGCCGCCGGGACAGGAACTATGGCTACACCTTC. Full variable domain (outside the CDR3, taken from reference TRBV7-8 and TRBJ1-2): GAGVSQSPRYKVAKRGQDVALRCDPISGHVSLFWYQQALGQGPEFLTYFQNEAQLDKSGLPSDRFFAERPEGSVSTLKIQRTQQEDSAVYLCASSRRDRNYGYTFGSGTRLTVV.

This clone was seen a few times. This chain links TRBV2 with TRBJ2-1; D possibly corresponds to TRBD1 (6 bases). Trimming removed 6 bases from V and 3 bases from J, with 6 bases in between. The germline CDR1 and CDR2 sequences are SNHLY and FYNNEI. This CDR3 is built from 12 residues. CDR3 protein: CASRDSYNEQFF. CDR3 nucleotide sequence: TGTGCCAGCAGGGACAGCTACAATGAGCAGTTCTTC.

The V call is TRBV10-3, the J call TRBJ1-5; maybe TRBD1 (6 bases). This CDR3 has 12 residues. CDR1 is ENHRY, CDR2 SYGVKD, per germline. Trimming removed 5 bases from V and 6 bases from J, with 8 bases in between. In DNA form, the CDR3 reads TGTGCCATCAGTACAGGGAGTCAGCCCCAGCATTTT. Its translation is CAISTGSQPQHF.

The chain uses TRBV19 and TRBJ1-1; the match to TRBD1 covers 8 bases. V shed 9 bases, J shed 5 bases, and the junction held 5 bases outside the gene matches. CDR3 size: 12 residues. Germline V lookup: CDR1 LNHDA, CDR2 SQIVND (reference sequence). As DNA, the CDR3 is TGTGCCAGCGATAACAGGGGGACTGAAGCTTTCTTT. Amino acids: CASDNRGTEAFF.

In DNA form, the CDR3 reads TGTGCCAGTGGGGATCGAAGGGAGGAACTGTTTTTT. Residues: CASGDRREELFF. The V call is TRBV19, the J call TRBJ1-4; D remains ambiguous. The CDR3 consists of 12 residues. Trimming took 8 bases from V and 12 from J, leaving 16 bases between them. The V gene's germline CDR1 is LNHDA and CDR2 SQIVND (reference sequence).

This clone was recorded a few times. The V gene is TRBV5-6, the J gene TRBJ1-2, with TRBD1 as a possible D gene (5 bases). The CDR3 loop spans 16 amino acids. Germline CDR1 reads SGHDT; CDR2 reads YYEEEE. Trimming took off 7 bases at V and 6 bases at J, with 25 bases between the two ends. The CDR3 sequence is CASYARWQGNSHGYTF. The CDR3 nucleotides are TGTGCCAGCTACGCCAGGTGGCAGGGAAATTCGCATGGCTACACCTTC.

The rearrangement links TRBV6-5 to TRBJ2-2, with 7 bases fitting TRBD1. Losses at the gene ends were 7 bases for V and 8 bases for J; bases not matched to a gene: 13. Germline V gives CDR1 MNHEY, CDR2 SVGAGI. The CDR3 has 15 residues. CDR3: CASTITGAGRGELFF. CDR3 coding DNA: TGTGCCAGCACCATAACAGGGGCCGGCAGGGGGGAGCTGTTTTTT.

The chain has TRBV5-1 and TRBJ1-6, with 7 bases lining up with TRBD1. The V gene end was trimmed by 4 bases and the J gene end by 6 bases; junction bases not matched to a gene: 4. Germline lookup yields CDR1 SGHRS and CDR2 YFSETQ. The CDR3 loop spans 14 amino acids. The CDR3 DNA sequence: TGCGCCAGCAGCACGGGACAGAGTAATTCACCCCTCCACTTT. This encodes CASSTGQSNSPLHF. The full variable domain, its missing parts supplied by reference TRBV5-1 and TRBJ1-6, is KAGVTQTPRYLIKTRGQQVTLSCSPISGHRSVSWYQQTPGQGLQFLFEYFSETQRNKGNFPGRFSGRQFSNSRSEMNVSTLELGDSALYLCASSTGQSNSPLHFGNGTRLTVT.

V gene TRBV24-1 combines with J gene TRBJ2-4, with TRBD1 identical over 10 bases. The CDR3 has 17 amino acids. Per germline, CDR1 KGHDR and CDR2 SFDVKD. V was pared by 4 bases and J by 1 base, with 6 bases of the junction left unmatched. CDR3 in DNA: TGTGCCACCAGTGACCCTGGACAGGGGGGGGCCAAAAACATTCAGTACTTC. This codes for CATSDPGQGGAKNIQYF.

The chain has TRBV19 and TRBJ1-5, with a tentative D call TRBD1 (6 bases). V lost 1 base to trimming and J lost 4 bases, with 11 bases between them. Germline V gene lookup returns CDR1 LNHDA and CDR2 SQIVND (reference sequence). This CDR3 region has 15 residues. This CDR3 is CASSIAQGLNQPQHF. The CDR3 bases are TGTGCCAGTAGTATAGCCCAGGGGCTAAATCAGCCCCAGCATTTT.

The chain joins TRBV14 to TRBJ2-7; 11 bases match TRBD2. V was clipped by 3 bases and J by 2 bases; unmatched bases: 12. The CDR3 runs 18 residues. From germline, CDR1 is SGHDN and CDR2 FVKESK. The CDR3 bases are TGTGCCAGCAGCCACCGCCCCTTTAGCGGGAGGGAGACCTACGAGCAGTACTTC. This sequence encodes CASSHRPFSGRETYEQYF.

The chain carries TRBV19 and TRBJ1-6; D possibly corresponds to TRBD1 (6 bases). The CDR3 extends over 13 amino acids. V was trimmed by 9 bases and J by 6 bases, leaving 12 bases between them. Per the germline V gene, CDR1 is LNHDA and CDR2 is SQIVND (reference sequence). CDR3: CASQAGANSPLHF. DNA of the CDR3: TGTGCCAGCCAGGCAGGGGCTAATTCACCCCTCCACTTT.

The J gene is TRBJ1-1, the V gene TRBV15; D is perhaps TRBD1 (6 bases). This CDR3 has 14 amino acids. Germline values: CDR1 LNHNV, CDR2 YYDKDF (reference sequence). The V gene lost 3 bases and the J gene lost 1 base, with 9 bases spanning the gap. Here the CDR3 reads CATSSRDTNTEAFF. In DNA form, the CDR3 reads TGTGCCACCAGCAGCCGGGACACGAACACTGAAGCTTTCTTT.

For the CDR3, the DNA is TGTGCCAGCAGTTTAAAGACAGTTTACACTGAAGCTTTCTTT. Protein product: CASSLKTVYTEAFF. V and J are TRBV28 and TRBJ1-1; D perhaps matches TRBD1 (5 bases). CDR3 size: 14 residues. CDR1 and CDR2 (germline): MDHEN, SYDVKM. Trimming cost V 2 bases and J 3 bases, with 10 bases left between them.

This clone was counted a single time. V is TRBV7-6 and J is TRBJ1-2; the D gene is possibly TRBD1 (6 bases). Trimming pared 6 bases from V and 4 bases from J, leaving 15 bases between. The V gene's germline CDR1 is SGHVS and CDR2 FNYEAQ. This CDR3 is built from 14 residues. This chain's CDR3 is CASSPGAGVYGYTF. For the CDR3, the DNA is TGTGCCAGCAGTCCAGGGGCTGGGGTCTATGGCTACACCTTC. The full variable domain, rest sourced from reference TRBV7-6 and TRBJ1-2, is GAGVSQSPRYKVTKRGQDVALRCDPISGHVSLYWYRQALGQGPEFLTYFNYEAQQDKSGLPNDRFSAERPEGSISTLTIQRTEQRDSAMYRCASSPGAGVYGYTFGSGTRLTVV.

The gene calls are TRBV11-2 and TRBJ2-2, with D tentatively TRBD1 (5 bases). CDR3 length: 14 amino acids. The germline V gene encodes CDR1 SGHAT and CDR2 FQNNGV. V lost 5 bases to trimming and J lost 4 bases, with 11 bases between them. This CDR3 is CASSVSGFTGELFF. CDR3 coding DNA: TGTGCCAGCAGCGTTTCAGGGTTCACCGGGGAGCTGTTTTTT.

A remark on this clone: Germline and junction disagree at one end, which may indicate a read error. The V and J genes are TRBV7-7 and TRBJ2-5; 7 nucleotides align to TRBD1. Per germline, CDR1 SSHAT and CDR2 FNYEAQ (reference sequence). The CDR3 spans 12 residues. The CDR3 reads CASSPTGEIQYF. The CDR3 nucleotides read TGTGCTAGCAGTCCTACAGGGGAGATCCAGTACTTC.

V and J are TRBV6-5 and TRBJ2-5; 8 nucleotides agree with TRBD2. With V trimmed by 5 bases and J by 2 bases, 7 bases remained unmatched. Germline V lookup: CDR1 MNHEY, CDR2 SVGAGI. CDR3 length: 15 amino acids. DNA for the CDR3: TGTGCCAGCAGTAGCGGGAGTCAGCGGCAAGAGACCCAGTACTTC. This sequence encodes CASSSGSQRQETQYF.

This rearrangement joins TRBV9 to TRBJ1-3; D gene unclear. V was pared by 2 bases and J by 4 bases, with 16 bases between. CDR3 length equals 16 residues. The V gene's germline CDR1 is SGDLS and CDR2 YYNGEE. CDR3 DNA: TGTGCCAGCAGCGTGGGCGAGGGAGGGCTAGGAAACACCATATATTTT. It yields the protein CASSVGEGGLGNTIYF.

This chain connects TRBV18 to TRBJ2-3, with TRBD2 identical over 10 bases. The trim removed 5 bases at V and 4 bases at J, leaving 6 bases unmatched. The germline V gene has CDR1 KGHSH and CDR2 LQKENI. CDR3 length equals 15 residues. The chain's CDR3 is CASSFSGGAADTQYF. The CDR3 bases are TGTGCCAGCTCATTCAGCGGGGGGGCCGCAGATACGCAGTATTTT.

This sequence joins TRBV2 and TRBJ2-3; TRBD1 agrees at 8 bases. The V gene end was trimmed by 5 bases and the J gene end by 4 bases; junction bases not matched to a gene: 5. The CDR3 runs 14 residues. CDR1 and CDR2 (germline): SNHLY, FYNNEI. CDR3 amino acids: CASSTQQGADTQYF. The CDR3 DNA sequence: TGTGCCAGCAGTACCCAACAGGGGGCAGATACGCAGTATTTT.

V usage is TRBV29-1 and J usage is TRBJ2-4; 7 positions agree with TRBD1. This CDR3 contains 16 residues. CDR1 is SQVTM and CDR2 is ANQGSEA in the germline V gene. V gave up 1 base and J gave up 5 bases; unmatched junction bases: 11. Here the CDR3 DNA reads TGCAGCGTTGAAGGGCGACAGGGAGCCCTACAAAACATTCAGTACTTC. The encoded protein is CSVEGRQGALQNIQYF.

The chain links TRBV6-5 to TRBJ2-2; no clear D. Germline CDR1 reads MNHEY; CDR2 reads SVGAGI. There are 13 residues in the CDR3. Trimming pared 6 bases from V and 7 bases from J, leaving 12 bases between. CDR3 residues: CASSAIPGGELFF. As DNA, the CDR3 is TGTGCCAGCAGCGCGATCCCTGGCGGGGAGCTGTTTTTT.

The V and J genes are TRBV2 and TRBJ1-1; TRBD1 is a possible D gene (5 bases). Germline V gene sequence: CDR1 SNHLY, CDR2 FYNNEI. This CDR3 contains 15 residues. Trimming took off 7 bases at V and 1 base at J, with 16 bases between the two ends. CDR3 coding DNA: TGTGCCAGCACCAGGGAACAAGGACCGAACACTGAAGCTTTCTTT. This sequence encodes CASTREQGPNTEAFF.

The chain has TRBV15 and TRBJ2-3; no reliable D call. Germline V gene data show CDR1 as LNHNV and CDR2 as YYDKDF (reference sequence). The CDR3 has 15 residues. Trimming cost V 5 bases and J 2 bases, with 14 bases left between them. Here the CDR3 DNA reads TGTGCCACCAGCTCACAGCCGCACTTCACAGATACGCAGTATTTT. Translated: CATSSQPHFTDTQYF.